This T cell receptor (beta chain) was retrieved from a study of human T cells and chemical hapten exposure. Study findings and constraints: With DPC sensitization, TCRs exceeding 1 in 1000 frequency showed no change.

J lost 3 bases, V lost 5 bases, and 25 bases had no gene match. CDR1 is SSHAT, CDR2 FNYEAQ, per germline (reference sequence). The CDR3 extends over 22 amino acids. This clonotype was seen ten or more times. The target antigen is unknown. TCRdb recomputed calls from the RACE reads with MiXCR, one row per CDR3 protein. The sample contains tens of thousands of distinct CDR3 sequences, 10% of which appear only once. The time point was: patch test 2, 6 weeks after DPC sensitization. Treatment noted: therapeutic diphenylcyclopropenone sensitization with weekly scalp DPC. This TCR was recovered from a woman aged 50 to 60 with alopecia areata. Some clones in this sample may be carry-over from other donors' samples. This material consisted of whole blood, taken in connection with sensitization to the hapten diphenylcyclopropenone (DPC). The rearrangement links TRBV7-7 to TRBJ2-1; 10 positions match TRBD2. The CDR3 reads CASSRRLNPGSSGRDLYNEQFF. CDR3 sequence (DNA): TGTGCCAGCAGCAGGCGCCTTAATCCGGGTTCGAGCGGGAGGGATCTCTACAATGAGCAGTTCTTC. The full variable domain, with the rest looked up from reference TRBV7-7 and TRBJ2-1, is GAGVSQSPRYKVTKRGQDVTLRCDPISSHATLYWYQQALGQGPEFLTYFNYEAQPDKSGLPSDRFSAERPEGSISTLTIQRTEQRDSAMYRCASSRRLNPGSSGRDLYNEQFFGPGTRLTVL.